This T cell receptor (beta chain) was sequenced in a study of CD8+ T cells in alopecia areata. Study in general: It was oral tofacitinib, at 5 to 10 mg twice daily, that treated patients received. General observations from the study: Mice gave a clearer picture of TCR sharing than patients did, possibly for HLA-related reasons.

To note about this clone: The antigen is unknown.

Extraction of RNA preceded its reverse transcription into cDNA, which served as the sequencing template. Clones were read by immunoSEQ multiplex PCR, and TCRdb kept only the in-frame ones, dropping some. The table shows roughly 130,000 clones, with 45% to 65% occurring only once. The germline V gene encodes CDR1 MNHEY and CDR2 SVGAGI. The CDR3 is made up of 14 amino acids. Trimming pared 6 bases from V and 2 bases from J, leaving 13 bases between. The receptor comes from a human donor with alopecia areata. The chain combines TRBV6-5 with TRBJ1-2, with D possibly matching TRBD1 (5 bases). The sample consisted of CD4+ T cells sorted from blood, taken at week 0. CDR3 region: CASRVGRSNYGYTF. The CDR3 DNA reads as TGTGCCAGCAGGGTGGGACGGTCGAACTATGGCTACACCTTC.